The clone carrying this T cell receptor beta chain was recorded at least ten times. Antigen specificity is unknown. This record belongs to a study of T cells in Graves' hyperthyroidism and ophthalmopathy. The study's findings and limits: The model identified upcoming ophthalmopathy a median approximately six months ahead of onset.

Per germline, CDR1 MDHEN and CDR2 SYDVKM. This CDR3 has 14 residues. Trimming cost V 6 bases and J 5 bases; bases outside gene matches: 6. Patients showing uncontrolled infection, other autoimmune disease, pregnancy or lactation were ineligible. TCR beta CDR3 regions were amplified from RNA. Using the HTBI primer set, a first-round RT-PCR was run on the TCR CDR3. Each CDR3 protein is one row after TCRdb ran MiXCR on the multiplex PCR reads. The sample records some 350,000 distinct CDR3 sequences, 20% to 25% being singletons. This TCR derives from a man between 50 and 59 years old with Graves' hyperthyroidism. This chain joins TRBV28 and TRBJ1-5, with 8 bases identical to TRBD1. The sample taken for sequencing was blood. In DNA form, the CDR3 reads TGTGCCAGCAGCATACAGGGGGTCCATCAGCCCCAGCATTTT. Its translation is CASSIQGVHQPQHF. Drawing the rest from reference TRBV28 and TRBJ1-5, the complete variable domain is DVKVTQSSRYLVKRTGEKVFLECVQDMDHENMFWYRQDPGLGLRLIYFSYDVKMKEKGDIPEGYSVSREKKERFSLILESASTNQTSMYLCASSIQGVHQPQHFGDGTRLSIL.